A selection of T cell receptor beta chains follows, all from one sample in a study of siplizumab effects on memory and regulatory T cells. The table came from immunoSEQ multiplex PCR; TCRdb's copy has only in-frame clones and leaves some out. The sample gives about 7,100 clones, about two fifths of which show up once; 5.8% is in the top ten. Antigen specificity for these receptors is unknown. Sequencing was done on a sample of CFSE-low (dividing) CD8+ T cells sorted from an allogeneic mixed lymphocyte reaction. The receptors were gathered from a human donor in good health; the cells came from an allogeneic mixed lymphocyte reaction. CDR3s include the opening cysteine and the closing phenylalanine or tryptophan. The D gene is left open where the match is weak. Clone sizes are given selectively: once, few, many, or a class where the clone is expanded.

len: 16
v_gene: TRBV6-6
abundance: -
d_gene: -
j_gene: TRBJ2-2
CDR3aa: CASTLPSDIRGGELFF
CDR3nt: TGTGCCAGCACCCTACCTAGCGATATCCGGGGCGGGGAGCTGTTTTTT

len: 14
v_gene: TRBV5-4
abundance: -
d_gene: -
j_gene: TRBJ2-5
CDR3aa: CARSLRDNQETQYF
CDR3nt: TGTGCCAGAAGCCTCCGGGACAACCAAGAGACCCAGTACTTC

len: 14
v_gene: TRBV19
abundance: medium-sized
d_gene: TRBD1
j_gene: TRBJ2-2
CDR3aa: CATWTGENTGELFF
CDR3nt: TGTGCCACCTGGACAGGGGAAAACACCGGGGAGCTGTTTTTT

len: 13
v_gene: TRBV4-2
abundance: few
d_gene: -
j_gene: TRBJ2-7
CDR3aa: CASSPDPAYEQYF
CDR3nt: TGTGCCAGCAGCCCCGACCCCGCCTACGAGCAGTACTTC

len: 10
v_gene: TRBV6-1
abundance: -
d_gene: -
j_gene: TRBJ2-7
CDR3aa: CASSSPEQYF
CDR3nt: TGTGCCAGCAGTTCCCCCGAGCAGTACTTC

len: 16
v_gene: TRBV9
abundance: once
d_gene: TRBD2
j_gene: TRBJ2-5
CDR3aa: CASSLGGLAGVETQYF
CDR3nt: TGTGCCAGCAGCCTAGGGGGACTAGCGGGGGTGGAGACCCAGTACTTC

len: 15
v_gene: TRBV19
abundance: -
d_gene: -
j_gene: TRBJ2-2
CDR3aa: CASSIVGGRSGELFF
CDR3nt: TGTGCCAGTAGTATAGTAGGAGGGCGGTCCGGGGAGCTGTTTTTT

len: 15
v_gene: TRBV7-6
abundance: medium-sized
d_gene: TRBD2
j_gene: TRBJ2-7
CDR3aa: CASSLLAGETYEQYF
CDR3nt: TGTGCCAGCAGCCTTCTAGCGGGAGAGACCTACGAGCAGTACTTC

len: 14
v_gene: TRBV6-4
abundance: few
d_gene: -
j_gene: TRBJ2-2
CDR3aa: CASASSADTGELFF
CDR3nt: TGTGCCAGTGCCTCTAGCGCCGACACCGGGGAGCTGTTTTTT

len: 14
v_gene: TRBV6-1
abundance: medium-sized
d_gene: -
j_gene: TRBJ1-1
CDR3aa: CASSEQSGVTEAFF
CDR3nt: TGTGCCAGCAGTGAACAGAGTGGAGTCACTGAAGCTTTCTTT

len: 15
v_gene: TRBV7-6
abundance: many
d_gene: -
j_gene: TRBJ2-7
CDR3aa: CASSLGPQKTYEQYF
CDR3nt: TGTGCCAGCAGCTTAGGTCCCCAGAAGACCTACGAGCAGTACTTC

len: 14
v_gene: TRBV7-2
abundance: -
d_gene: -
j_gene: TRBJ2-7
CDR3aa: CASSLQGISYEQYF
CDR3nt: TGTGCCAGCAGCTTGCAGGGCATTAGCTACGAGCAGTACTTC

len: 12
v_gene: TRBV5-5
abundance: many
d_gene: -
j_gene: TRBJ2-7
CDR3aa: CASSFTGDEQYF
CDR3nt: TGTGCCAGCAGCTTTACCGGGGACGAGCAGTACTTC

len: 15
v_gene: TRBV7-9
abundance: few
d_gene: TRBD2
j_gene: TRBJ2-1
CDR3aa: CASSLVLAGYNEQFF
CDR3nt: TGTGCCAGCAGCTTAGTACTAGCGGGGTACAATGAGCAGTTCTTC

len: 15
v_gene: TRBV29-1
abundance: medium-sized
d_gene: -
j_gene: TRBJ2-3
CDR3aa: CSVESRGRSTDTQYF
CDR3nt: TGCAGCGTTGAGAGCAGGGGTCGAAGCACAGATACGCAGTATTTT

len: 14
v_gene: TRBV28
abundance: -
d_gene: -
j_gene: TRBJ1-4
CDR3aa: CASTWAHNREKLFF
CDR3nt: TGTGCCAGCACTTGGGCCCACAACCGAGAAAAACTGTTTTTT

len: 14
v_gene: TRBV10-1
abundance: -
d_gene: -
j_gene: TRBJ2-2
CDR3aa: CASSEWTNTGELFF
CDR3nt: TGCGCCAGCAGTGAGTGGACAAACACCGGGGAGCTGTTTTTT

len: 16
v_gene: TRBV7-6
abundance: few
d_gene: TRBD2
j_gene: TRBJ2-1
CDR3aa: CASSARSGPPYNEQFF
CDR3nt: TGTGCCAGCAGCGCCCGTAGCGGGCCGCCCTACAATGAGCAGTTCTTC

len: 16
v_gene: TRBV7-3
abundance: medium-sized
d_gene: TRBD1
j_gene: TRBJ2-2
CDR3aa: CASSSHTGGRTGELFF
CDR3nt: TGTGCCAGCAGCTCCCATACAGGGGGAAGAACCGGGGAGCTGTTTTTT

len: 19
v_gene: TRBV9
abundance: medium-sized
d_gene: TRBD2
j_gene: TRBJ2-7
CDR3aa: CASSVNPGLAGVKAYEQYF
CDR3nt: TGTGCCAGCAGCGTAAATCCGGGACTAGCGGGAGTAAAAGCCTACGAGCAGTACTTC

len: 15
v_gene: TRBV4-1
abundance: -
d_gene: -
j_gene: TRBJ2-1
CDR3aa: CASSQAHRPGNEQFF
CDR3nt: TGCGCCAGCAGCCAAGCACACAGGCCAGGGAATGAGCAGTTCTTC

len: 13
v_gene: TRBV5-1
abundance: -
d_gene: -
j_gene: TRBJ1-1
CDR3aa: CASSLELNTEAFF
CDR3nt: TGCGCCAGCAGCTTGGAACTGAACACTGAAGCTTTCTTT

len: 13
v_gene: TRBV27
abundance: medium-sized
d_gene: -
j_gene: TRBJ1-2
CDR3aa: CASSSTGSYGYTF
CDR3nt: TGTGCCAGCAGTTCAACAGGGTCCTATGGCTACACCTTC

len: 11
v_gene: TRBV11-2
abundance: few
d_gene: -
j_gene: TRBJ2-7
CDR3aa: CASSPSYEQYF
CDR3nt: TGTGCCAGCAGCCCTTCCTACGAGCAGTACTTC

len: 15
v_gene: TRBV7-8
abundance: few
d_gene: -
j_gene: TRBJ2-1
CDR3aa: CASSSIDSSYNEQFF
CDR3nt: TGTGCCAGCAGCTCTATAGACAGTTCCTACAATGAGCAGTTCTTC

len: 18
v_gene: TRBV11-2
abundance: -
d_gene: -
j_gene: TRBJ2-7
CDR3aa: CASSLEGLGGKSSYEQYF
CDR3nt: TGTGCCAGCAGCTTAGAAGGGCTAGGCGGGAAATCGTCCTACGAGCAGTACTTC

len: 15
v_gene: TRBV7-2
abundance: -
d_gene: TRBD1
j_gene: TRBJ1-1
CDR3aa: CASSLGNRGNTEAFF
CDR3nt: TGTGCCAGCAGCTTAGGAAACAGGGGTAACACTGAAGCTTTCTTT

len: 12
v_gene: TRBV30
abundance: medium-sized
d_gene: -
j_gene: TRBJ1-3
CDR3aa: CACLASGNTIYF
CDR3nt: TGTGCCTGCCTCGCGAGCGGAAACACCATATATTTT

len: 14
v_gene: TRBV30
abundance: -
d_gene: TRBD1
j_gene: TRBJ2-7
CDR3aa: CASSPGQGWYEQYF
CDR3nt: TGTGCCAGTAGCCCGGGACAGGGTTGGTACGAGCAGTACTTC

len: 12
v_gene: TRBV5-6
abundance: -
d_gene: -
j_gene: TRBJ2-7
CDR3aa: CASSLGGPEQYF
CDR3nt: TGTGCCAGCAGCTTGGGGGGGCCCGAGCAGTACTTC

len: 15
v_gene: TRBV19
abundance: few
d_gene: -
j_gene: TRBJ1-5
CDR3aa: CASSIGRGVGQPQHF
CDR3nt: TGTGCCAGTAGTATTGGCAGGGGTGTAGGTCAGCCCCAGCATTTT

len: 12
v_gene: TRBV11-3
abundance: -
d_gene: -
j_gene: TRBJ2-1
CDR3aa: CASSRFRNEQFF
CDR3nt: TGTGCCAGCAGCCGGTTCCGCAATGAGCAGTTCTTC

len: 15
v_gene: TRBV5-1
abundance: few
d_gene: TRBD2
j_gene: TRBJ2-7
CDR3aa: CASRTDGGTYYEQYF
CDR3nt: TGCGCCAGCCGGACTGACGGGGGGACCTACTACGAGCAGTACTTC

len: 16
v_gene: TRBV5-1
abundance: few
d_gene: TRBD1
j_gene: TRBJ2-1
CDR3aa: CASSLPTGNSYNEQFF
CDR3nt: TGCGCCAGCAGCTTGCCGACAGGGAACTCCTACAATGAGCAGTTCTTC

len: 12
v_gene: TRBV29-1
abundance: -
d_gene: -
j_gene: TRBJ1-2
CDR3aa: CSVEGGGYGYTF
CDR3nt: TGCAGCGTTGAAGGAGGCGGGTATGGCTACACCTTC

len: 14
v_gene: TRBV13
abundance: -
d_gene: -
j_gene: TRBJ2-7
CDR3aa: CASSLEGTSYEQYF
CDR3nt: TGTGCCAGCAGCTTAGAAGGGACTTCCTACGAGCAGTACTTC

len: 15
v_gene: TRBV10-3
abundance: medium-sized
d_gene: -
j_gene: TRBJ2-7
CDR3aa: CAIREAQTVSYEQYF
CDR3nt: TGTGCCATCAGAGAGGCGCAAACCGTCTCCTACGAGCAGTACTTC

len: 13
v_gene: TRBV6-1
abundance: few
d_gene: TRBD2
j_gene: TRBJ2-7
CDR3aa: CASRLLAAYEQYF
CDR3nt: TGTGCCAGCAGACTTCTAGCGGCCTACGAGCAGTACTTC